This T cell receptor (beta chain) was documented in a study of PD-1 blockade in classical Hodgkin lymphoma. Assay: immunoSEQ multiplex PCR; the TCRdb copy retains only in-frame clones and omits some. In the table there are 25,000 to 30,000 clones, approximately 82% of which are singletons. Each and every patient relapsed after autologous stem cell transplantation, and patients got differing brentuximab vedotin exposure. There are 15 residues in the CDR3. Germline V lookup: CDR1 SGHNT, CDR2 YYREEE (reference sequence). J lost 0 bases, V lost 4 bases, and 2 bases had no gene match. The receptor's source is a human donor with classical Hodgkin lymphoma. V is TRBV5-4 and J is TRBJ2-7; 12 bases map to TRBD2. Sequences were derived from peripheral blood mononuclear cells (PBMCs), sampled before the second cycle of nivolumab. DNA of the CDR3: TGTGCCAGCAGCCGGACTAGCGGGAACTCCTACGAGCAGTACTTC. Residues: CASSRTSGNSYEQYF.